This T cell receptor (beta chain) was captured in a study of cytomegalovirus exposure and HLA in healthy donors (dated by TCRdb to 2015 to 2018). Regarding the complete study: An earlier analysis of several hundred of the donors reported 250 to 350 Gb of sequence data and 117 million unique TCR beta sequences from about 180 million T cells. An early release covering around 630 HLA-typed donors comprised approximately 300 gigabases of sequencing data and about 90 million unique TCR sequences. Donor age, sex, ethnicity and CMV serostatus were compiled together with the repertoire data. A handful of DR-DQ haplotypes were handled as single units for association and clustering because linkage in the cohort was strong. Genome-wide SNP genotypes for about three fifths of the 666 donors were used in a later genetic analysis, which treated that subset as a discovery cohort. The study aimed to test whether cataloging public T cell receptors could reveal signatures of past pathogen exposure. To predict cytomegalovirus infection status, the study combined high-throughput TCR immunosequencing, statistical association of individual TCRs with disease status, and machine learning. In an earlier analysis of 500 to 650 of the donors, high-throughput TCR beta sequencing was used to judge whether each TCR beta V gene segment behaved as functional or pseudogenic. The genetic ancestry cluster associated with self-reported Caucasian donors included 65% to 90% of the roughly 390 genotyped donors. Besides the first cohort of roughly 660 subjects, a separate validation cohort made up of 95 to 150 different subjects was used. A later analysis re-analyzed previously published TCR beta repertoires from hundreds of donors and added high-resolution HLA genotyping to study TCR occurrence patterns. Every repertoire in the discovery cohort had been generated on one and the same sequencing platform. The number of donors typed differed by locus, with roughly 629-640 for A, B, C, DRB1 and DQB1, roughly 520 for DQA1, 600 to 610 for DPA1, and 472 for DPB1. On average, roughly 240,000 unique TCR beta nucleotide sequences were sequenced per donor among some 430 genotyped donors of the cohort, with roughly a sixth of those sequences being non-productive. The study used immunosequencing to profile the T cell repertoires of about 670 subjects and linked those repertoires to cytomegalovirus serostatus. HLA typing covered class I and class II loci at four-digit resolution. In the later analysis, no new phenotypic data were used to find candidate immune exposures; instead, reliance was placed on TCR beta sequences and their occurrence across donors. Here is what the overall study found, with its caveats: Compared with the roughly 710-donor mean, donors in an Asian-associated ancestry cluster had fewer N-insertions in productive TCRs, according to a later genetic analysis. The presence/absence analyses assumed that sequencing depth was roughly uniform across donors, and that assumption may not be true. According to a later analysis, most CMV-associated TCR beta chains appeared to be HLA-restricted, and the HLA associations seemed to be driven largely by CMV exposure. A later analysis reported that several top co-occurrence clusters appeared linked to parvovirus B19, influenza, CMV and Epstein-Barr virus. The classifier was reported to diagnose cytomegalovirus status with high specificity and sensitivity in both the original and validation cohorts. In a later analysis, the rate of TCR association differed among HLA loci, with DRB1 alleles having the most associated TCRs and HLA-C alleles having the fewest. Seventeen rarely observed V segments, including chromosome 9 orphons, were excluded from the earlier analysis of a few hundred of the donors because counts were too low. Some IMGT-functional V segments, including TRBV6-2 and TRBV6-3, could not be distinguished by the 87-base-pair reads and were therefore excluded. Because HLA typing was unavailable for some donors at each locus, only the typed subset was used in association tests. This cohort had only TCR beta chains sequenced, and the lack of alpha or paired-chain data limited which features could be detected. A further reported finding was that TCR beta sequences accurately predicted the HLA-A and HLA-B alleles for most subjects in the first cohort. The study gave a list of around 170 TCR beta chains associated with cytomegalovirus. Broadly in line with IMGT annotations, most TCR beta V segments showed up in productive rearrangements about 87% or about 30% of the time in an earlier analysis of around 550 of the donors. Most TCR sequences were observed very rarely across donors, whereas some public TCRs were present in many individuals. Specific HLA alleles were associated with roughly 17,000 TCR beta sequences at a false discovery rate of 0.05 in a later analysis. The sequencing pipeline was judged likely to have produced a cluster of highly shared sequence variants as a technical artifact. The only immune exposure information available for the cohort was CMV serostatus. According to the authors, the approach could potentially be generalized to other disease states and immunological phenotypes. In vitro tests confirmed that a few of the cytomegalovirus-associated TCR beta chains recognize cytomegalovirus antigens. Linkage disequilibrium might explain the correlated functional status among segregating V segments, but an unknown experimental factor could not be excluded. Assigning TCR associations to individual alleles was difficult when HLA alleles, especially DR and DQ, strongly co-occurred. In a later genetic analysis, a missense DCLRE1C variant was associated with V-gene and J-gene trimming of TCR beta chains, and the association was replicated in an independent cohort. Compared with equally common non-associated chains, HLA-associated TCR beta chains in a later analysis were more clonally expanded and had lower generation probabilities.

The V end gives up 0 bases and the J end 8 bases, leaving 7 bases in the junction not matched to a gene. Per the germline V gene, MNHNS is the CDR1 and SASEGT is the CDR2. From cysteine to phenylalanine, the CDR3 is 15 amino acids long. CDR3 DNA only is kept here, 45 bases in frame from base 1. This clone has only a few counts. Its recognized antigen is unknown. No clone much larger than this one lies a single base away; base qualities are absent. Library preparation used the immunoSEQ multiplex PCR assay. For the multiplex PCR, a mixture combining 60 forward primers for TCR Vbeta segments and 13 reverse primers for TCR Jbeta segments was used. Amplification of the CDR3 region of rearranged TCR beta genes was performed with a multiplex PCR assay on genomic DNA. The Illumina HiSeq System was used to sequence the amplified TCR beta libraries as 87-base-pair reads. From the authors' description of their analysis: A later analysis counted about 80 million unique TCR beta chains across the 600 to 850 repertoires, and 9 million to 14 million of these chains were shared by at least two donors. Raw reads were error-corrected and collapsed into unique sequences by a nearest-neighbor algorithm in which closely related sequences were merged to remove PCR and sequencing errors. To assign V, D and J gene segments, CDR3 sequences were aligned to IMGT reference sequences. For a sequence to be retained, at least a six-nucleotide match to both a V gene segment and a J gene segment was required. Rearrangements were called productive when the CDR3 lacked stop codons and stayed in frame with V and J; all others were non-productive. CDR3 was defined by IMGT convention, running from the second conserved V-encoded cysteine to the conserved J-encoded phenylalanine. The earlier analysis of approximately 590 of the donors excluded any sequence lacking an unambiguous match to a single V gene segment. In an earlier analysis of a few hundred of the donors, V segments were called functional above 56.7% productive rearrangements and were called segregating when the between-donor standard deviation exceeded 5%. A statistical classification framework was built to diagnose cytomegalovirus status from the catalog of TCR beta chain sequences. In a later analysis, TCR nucleotide sequences were compared against IMGT/GENE-DB human TR gene sequences so that V and J genes could be assigned. Using the TCRdist pipeline, a later analysis assigned CDR3 sequences along with most-parsimonious VDJ recombination scenarios. A later analysis defined each TCR beta chain by its CDR3 amino acid sequence plus V-gene family, and excluded reads lacking a unique V-gene family. A later analysis removed 592 highly shared, low-generation-probability nucleotide sequences to deal with suspected cross-contamination and a sequencing artifact. For each public chain, a later analysis derived a clonal expansion index from normalized ranks of inferred template counts within each repertoire. In a later analysis, generation probabilities were computed using a VDJ recombination model fitted to out-of-frame rearrangements, and the results were checked against IGoR. A later analysis scored TCR-TCR, TCR-HLA and TCR-CMV co-occurrence with hypergeometric tests, applying a repertoire-size bias correction to TCR pairs. A later analysis estimated false discovery rates by permuting HLA or CMV assignments 20 times. In a later analysis, co-occurring TCRs were grouped using DBSCAN, and TCRdist sequence similarity was added for clustering within HLA-allele-positive subsets. Repertoires with fewer than 30,000 or more than 120,000 public chains were left out of co-occurrence clustering, as were about 5 repertoires with anomalous nucleotide sharing. This immuneACCESS table, as held by TCRdb, lists in-frame sequences with V and J called but not all clones. Of the missing ones, under half trace to an unresolved V gene in checked studies; the others have no known cause. V and J calls and clone size come straight from that table; D and trimming were deduced from the DNA. This sample gives 210,000 or so clones in total; around 81% of them show up just once. The ten largest clones take up about 9.4% of the sample.

The cohort comprised more than 550 healthy bone marrow donors. Cohort members were all nominally healthy when sampled, although unrecorded immune exposures were likely present. The donor was CMV seropositive and belonged to the group of 250 to 300 seropositive cohort members. Each donor provided a peripheral blood sample, and peripheral blood mononuclear cells were used for TCR beta sequencing. The Qiagen DNeasy Blood Extraction Kit was used to extract genomic DNA from the blood cell samples. What was sequenced was PBMCs. The origin of this receptor is a woman in her forties or fifties in good health and CMV-seropositive. The sequence is built from TRBV6-1 and TRBJ1-2; 9 bases in the middle match TRBD1. The CDR3 in this case is CASSEAPDRGNGYTF. The bases are TGTGCCAGCAGTGAAGCGCCGGACAGGGGAAACGGCTACACCTTC.